These 17 T cell receptor beta chains were sequenced from one sample in a study of brain T cells in children with intractable seizures (dated by TCRdb to the early 2020s). The library came from the immunoSEQ multiplex PCR assay. TCRdb's version of the immuneACCESS table is confined to in-frame rearrangements and falls short of the full clone set. An unresolved V gene accounts for under half of the shortfall where checked; the remainder is of unknown origin. Present in this sample are about 340,000 clones, nearly 95% of which were seen just once. The ten largest account for roughly 5.8% of the sample. This specimen's time point label, interpreted: blood from clinic visit 5 months post-surgery; TSC patient then seizure free. Sequences were derived from peripheral blood, sampled about 5 months after surgery. The source of these receptors is a boy younger than two with tuberous sclerosis and intractable seizures.

V gene TRBV9 combines with J gene TRBJ1-4; possibly TRBD1 for D (6 bases). The CDR3 consists of 14 residues. The V gene's germline CDR1 is SGDLS and CDR2 YYNGEE. V lost 3 bases and J lost 4, with 10 bases in between. The CDR3 nucleotides read TGTGCCAGCAGCGGCCGGGACAATAATGAAAAACTGTTTTTT. Its protein is CASSGRDNNEKLFF.

CDR3 bases: TGTGCCAGCAGCTTAGCGGTCAGGGGCTATGGCTACACCTTC. Its protein product is CASSLAVRGYGYTF. The rearrangement joins TRBV13 to TRBJ1-2, with D possibly being TRBD1 (6 bases). This CDR3 spans 14 amino acids. Per the germline V gene, CDR1 is PRHDT and CDR2 is FYEKMQ (reference sequence). Trimming left V 1 base short and J 4 bases short, with 10 bases between.

The CDR3 loop is CASRIRELSNEKLFF. DNA of the CDR3: TGTGCCAGCCGGATACGCGAATTATCTAATGAAAAACTGTTTTTT. This sequence joins TRBV6-1 and TRBJ1-4, with D unclear. V was pared by 8 bases and J by 3 bases, with 16 bases between. Germline V gives CDR1 MNHNS, CDR2 SASEGT. CDR3 length equals 15 residues.

The rearrangement links TRBV7-6 to TRBJ1-1; D is unresolved. Germline assignment: CDR1 SGHVS and CDR2 FNYEAQ. This CDR3 spans 14 amino acids. V was cut by 1 base and J by 2 bases, with 8 bases left in between. The CDR3 DNA is TGTGCCAGCAGCTTAGGAGGACTTAACACTGAAGCTTTCTTT. Protein sequence: CASSLGGLNTEAFF.

J is TRBJ1-2 and V is TRBV3-1 (or the pseudogene TRBV3-2), with D maybe TRBD1 (6 bases). Germline V gene lookup returns CDR1 LGHDT and CDR2 YNNKEL (reference sequence). The CDR3 extends over 17 amino acids. Trimming shortened V by 3 bases and J by 2 bases, and 19 bases separated the two germline ends. DNA of the CDR3: TGTGCCAGCAGCCACCGAGGGGGGGGGCGGAGGAACTATGGCTACACCTTC. Residues: CASSHRGGGRRNYGYTF.

V usage is TRBV5-1 and J usage is TRBJ2-1; no clear D. Trimming left V 0 bases short and J 0 bases short, with 7 bases between. CDR1 and CDR2 from the germline V gene are SGHRS and YFSETQ. The CDR3 spans 15 residues. CDR3 in amino acids: CASSLDYSSYNEQFF. The CDR3 nucleotides read TGCGCCAGCAGCTTGGACTACAGCTCCTACAATGAGCAGTTCTTC.

This clone has only a few counts. The chain is built from TRBV10-1 and TRBJ2-2; a possible D gene is TRBD2 (6 bases). The CDR3 is made up of 13 amino acids. Trimming took 4 bases from V and 7 from J, leaving 10 bases between them. The germline V gene encodes CDR1 WNHNN and CDR2 SYGVQD (reference sequence). The CDR3, as DNA: TGCGCCAGCAGTGGACTAGTTGGCGGGGAGCTGTTTTTT. Amino acids: CASSGLVGGELFF.

The chain employs TRBV9 and TRBJ2-5; weak D call: TRBD2 (5 bases). The germline V gene has CDR1 SGDLS and CDR2 YYNGEE. V lost 0 bases and J 0 bases, leaving 9 bases between the germline ends. The CDR3 totals 15 residues. The CDR3 DNA sequence: TGTGCCAGCAGCGTAGAGACTACCTACCAAGAGACCCAGTACTTC. Translation gives CASSVETTYQETQYF.

This clone was picked up one time. The rearrangement uses TRBV19 and TRBJ1-1; D is unclear. Germline V CDR1 and CDR2: LNHDA, SQIVND (reference sequence). This CDR3 is built from 12 residues. V was shortened by 0 bases and J by 7 bases, with 6 bases between the two germline ends. The CDR3 sequence: CASSIDPREAFF. DNA for the CDR3: TGTGCCAGTAGTATAGATCCCCGTGAAGCTTTCTTT.

This clone appeared a single time. The chain carries TRBV7-2 and TRBJ2-3, with 8 bases aligning to TRBD2. The J segment lost 1 base and the V segment lost 4 bases, leaving 4 bases of the junction unmatched. The CDR3 has 15 residues. Germline lookup yields CDR1 SGHTA and CDR2 FQGNSA. This chain's CDR3 is CASSSLAGRTDTQYF. In nucleotides, the CDR3 is TGTGCCAGCAGCTCATTAGCGGGGCGCACAGATACGCAGTATTTT. The full variable domain, its missing parts supplied by reference TRBV7-2 and TRBJ2-3, is GAGVSQSPSNKVTEKGKDVELRCDPISGHTALYWYRQSLGQGLEFLIYFQGNSAPDKSGLPSDRFSAERTGGSVSTLTIQRTQQEDSAVYLCASSSLAGRTDTQYFGPGTRLTVL.

The chain links TRBV2 to TRBJ1-3; D perhaps matches TRBD1 (6 bases). The germline V and J ends were trimmed by 7 bases and 4 bases, with 20 bases remaining between them. The CDR3 contains 16 residues. Germline-derived CDR1 and CDR2 are SNHLY and FYNNEI. The CDR3 loop is CASTMVQGLFGNTIYF. The CDR3 DNA reads TGTGCCAGCACCATGGTACAGGGATTGTTCGGAAACACCATATATTTT.

The chain links TRBV7-9 to TRBJ1-1; 7 nucleotides align to TRBD1. Germline CDR1 reads SEHNR; CDR2 reads FQNEAQ (reference sequence). V trimming: 5 bases; J trimming: 6 bases; junction bases outside the gene matches: 9. The CDR3 has 14 amino acids. CDR3 protein: CASSRTQGWAEAFF. The CDR3, as DNA: TGTGCCAGCAGCCGTACACAGGGGTGGGCTGAAGCTTTCTTT.

V is TRBV27 and J is TRBJ2-4; D is perhaps TRBD1 or TRBD2 (5 bases each). The ends were cut back, 1 base at V and 2 bases at J, with 12 bases in the middle. This CDR3 has 16 amino acids. CDR1 is MNHEY and CDR2 is SMNVEV in the germline V gene (reference sequence). CDR3 nucleotide sequence: TGTGCCAGCAGTTTATTCGCAGAGGGGCCCAAAAACATTCAGTACTTC. Translating gives CASSLFAEGPKNIQYF.

This chain connects TRBV20-1 to TRBJ2-5; the D is unclear. V was trimmed by 3 bases and J by 4 bases, leaving 12 bases between them. The CDR3 covers 13 residues. Germline V CDR1 and CDR2: DFQATT, SNEGSKA (reference sequence). CDR3 residues: CSASSSSPETQYF. The CDR3 bases are TGCAGTGCTAGTTCCAGTAGTCCAGAGACCCAGTACTTC.

The genes are TRBV5-1 and TRBJ1-1; D uncertain. This CDR3 comprises 15 residues. CDR1 and CDR2 from the germline V gene are SGHRS and YFSETQ. V lost 2 bases to trimming and J lost 4 bases, with 15 bases between them. The CDR3 coding sequence is TGCGCCAGCAGCTTTTGGAACGGGGAGGGCACTGAAGCTTTCTTT. Translation: CASSFWNGEGTEAFF.

V and J are TRBV7-9 and TRBJ2-7; D is undetermined. Deletions cut 1 base from V and 7 bases from J, with 8 bases between. This CDR3 is built from 12 residues. From germline, CDR1 is SEHNR and CDR2 FQNEAQ (reference sequence). The chain's CDR3 is CASSLGGREQYF. DNA of the CDR3: TGTGCCAGCAGCTTAGGAGGAAGAGAGCAGTACTTC.

The chain combines TRBV27 with TRBJ2-5; TRBD1 matches 7 bases. Germline loops: CDR1 MNHEY, CDR2 SMNVEV (reference sequence). V lost 5 bases to trimming and J lost 2 bases; unmatched junction nucleotides: 11. The CDR3 contains 16 residues. Here the CDR3 DNA reads TGTGCCAGCAGTATGGGACAGCGACTGGGTCAAGAGACCCAGTACTTC. Protein sequence: CASSMGQRLGQETQYF.